A single sample gave rise to the 18 T cell receptor beta chains below, sequenced in a study of human T cells and chemical hapten exposure. Time point reported: patch test 1, 2 weeks after DPC sensitization. Treatment noted: therapeutic diphenylcyclopropenone sensitization with weekly scalp DPC. TCRdb reprocessed the RACE reads with MiXCR, giving one entry per CDR3 protein. The data hold 75,000 to 100,000 distinct CDR3 sequences, with about an eighth observed a single time. The sample consisted of whole blood, taken in connection with sensitization to the hapten diphenylcyclopropenone (DPC). Receptors were obtained from a woman aged 40 to 50 with alopecia areata. Some clones in this sample may be carry-over from other donors' samples.

Many counts were recorded for this clonotype. The J gene is TRBJ1-1, the V gene TRBV7-9; D is unresolved. This CDR3 comprises 13 residues. Germline V gene lookup returns CDR1 SEHNR and CDR2 FQNEAQ (reference sequence). The V gene lost 7 bases and the J gene lost 0 bases, with 9 bases spanning the gap. The CDR3 sequence: CASTPQLNTEAFF. As DNA, the CDR3 is TGTGCCAGCACCCCGCAGCTGAACACTGAAGCTTTCTTT.

This clonotype showed up just a few times. The chain couples TRBV30 to TRBJ2-5; D unresolved. CDR1 is GTSNPN and CDR2 is SVGIG in the germline V gene (reference sequence). V lost 3 bases, J lost 4 bases, and 12 bases lay in between. The CDR3 loop spans 13 amino acids. The CDR3 sequence: CAWSQAVVETQYF. The DNA of the CDR3 is TGTGCCTGGAGCCAAGCTGTCGTAGAGACCCAGTACTTC. Looking up the rest from reference TRBV30 and TRBJ2-5 gives the full variable domain: SQTIHQWPATLVQPVGSPLSLECTVEGTSNPNLYWYRQAAGRGLQLLFYSVGIGQISSEVPQNLSASRPQDRQFILSSKKLLLSDSGFYLCAWSQAVVETQYFGPGTRLLVL.

The gene calls are TRBV12-3 or TRBV12-4 and TRBJ1-3; D unclear. The CDR3 contains 14 residues. The V end was cut by 2 bases, the J end by 4 bases, with 9 bases between. The CDR3, as DNA: TGTGCCAGCAGTTTATCAGCAGGAGGAAACACCATATATTTT. It codes for CASSLSAGGNTIYF.

The chain joins TRBV5-4 to TRBJ2-7; maybe TRBD2 (6 bases). Between the trimmed V and J ends, which lost 3 bases and 3 bases, there was a span of 10 bases. The CDR3 covers 13 residues. Germline values: CDR1 SGHNT, CDR2 YYREEE (reference sequence). The DNA of the CDR3 is TGTGCCAGCAGCTCTTCGGGAGACTACGAGCAGTACTTC. Translating gives CASSSSGDYEQYF.

A few counts support this clonotype. This chain uses TRBV28 with TRBJ2-7; 9 nucleotides line up with TRBD1. CDR1 and CDR2 from the germline V gene are MDHEN and SYDVKM. This CDR3 spans 15 amino acids. V trimming: 7 bases; J trimming: 6 bases; junction bases outside the gene matches: 13. The CDR3 DNA is TGTGCCAGCACCATACAGGGGACAGGGCAATCCGAGCAGTACTTC. It is translated as CASTIQGTGQSEQYF.

The V call is TRBV19, the J call TRBJ2-1, with 12 bases fitting TRBD1. This CDR3 has 17 amino acids. V shed 1 base and J 8 bases; nucleotides not matched to a gene: 9. Looked up from germline, CDR1 is LNHDA and CDR2 is SQIVND (reference sequence). CDR3 region: CASSIVGPGTGGHEQFF. CDR3 nucleotide sequence: TGTGCCAGTAGTATAGTCGGTCCGGGGACAGGGGGCCATGAGCAGTTCTTC.

This chain uses TRBV29-1 with TRBJ2-1; no firm D call. The CDR3 totals 11 residues. Trimming stripped 7 bases from V and 0 bases from J, with 4 bases between. The germline CDR1 and CDR2 sequences are SQVTM and ANQGSEA. The CDR3 loop is CSATSYNEQFF. The CDR3 DNA sequence: TGCAGCGCCACCTCCTACAATGAGCAGTTCTTC.

This clonotype was counted many times. This chain joins TRBV7-8 and TRBJ1-1; D remains ambiguous. Trimming cost V 4 bases and J 4 bases, with 10 bases left between them. CDR1 is SGHVS and CDR2 is FQNEAQ in the germline V gene. The CDR3 sequence is 13 residues long. The CDR3: CASSWQSGTEAFF. CDR3 bases: TGTGCCAGCAGCTGGCAGTCGGGCACTGAAGCTTTCTTT.

The chain is built from TRBV4-1 and TRBJ2-7; weak D call: TRBD1 (6 bases). The CDR3 consists of 13 residues. With 5 bases removed from V and 3 bases from J, the gap between germline ends came to 11 bases. Germline V gives CDR1 MGHRA, CDR2 YSYEKL. The DNA of the CDR3 is TGCGCCAGCAGCGAGGACAGCTACTACGAGCAGTACTTC. Amino acids: CASSEDSYYEQYF.

This clonotype turned up a few times. This chain's CDR3 is CASSFTAGGGTDTQYF. CDR3 nucleotides: TGTGCCAGCAGCTTCACAGCGGGAGGGGGGACAGATACGCAGTATTTT. V gene TRBV28 combines with J gene TRBJ2-3; 10 positions agree with TRBD2. Germline V gene lookup returns CDR1 MDHEN and CDR2 SYDVKM. CDR3 length: 16 amino acids. V lost 6 bases to trimming and J lost 3 bases; unmatched junction nucleotides: 9.

This clonotype was observed a single time. The chain links TRBV4-3 to TRBJ2-2; 8 bases match TRBD1. Looked up from germline, CDR1 is LGHNA and CDR2 is YSLEER. The CDR3 has 15 amino acids. V gave up 3 bases and J gave up 6 bases; unmatched junction bases: 6. The CDR3 here is CASSQEPTGAGELFF. Written as DNA, the CDR3 is TGCGCCAGCAGCCAGGAACCGACAGGGGCCGGGGAGCTGTTTTTT.

V usage is TRBV21-1 and J usage is TRBJ2-3; the DNA was not compared with TRBD2, the D call given in the table. TRBV21-1 is deemed a pseudogene. The CDR3 length is 17 residues. The CDR3 sequence is CASSLKRAAGEEDTQYF. DNA of the CDR3: TGTGCCAGCAGCCTTAAGAGGGCAGCGGGAGAGGAAGATACGCAGTATTTT.

The chain joins TRBV7-2 to TRBJ1-1; weak D call: TRBD1 (6 bases). Germline V gene lookup returns CDR1 SGHTA and CDR2 FQGNSA. The CDR3 consists of 13 residues. The ends were cut back, 2 bases at V and 6 bases at J, with 10 bases in the middle. The CDR3 protein is CASSLTGFAEAFF. Here the CDR3 DNA reads TGTGCCAGCAGCTTAACAGGGTTCGCTGAAGCTTTCTTT.

This clonotype has only a few counts. The rearrangement uses TRBV20-1 and TRBJ2-7; D is perhaps TRBD1 or TRBD2 (5 bases each). There are 15 residues in the CDR3. V was shortened by 0 bases and J by 0 bases, with 12 bases between the two germline ends. Germline CDR1 is DFQATT and CDR2 is SNEGSKA (reference sequence). CDR3 loop: CSARDRDGSSYEQYF. For the CDR3, the DNA is TGCAGTGCTAGAGACCGGGACGGTTCCTCCTACGAGCAGTACTTC.

This clonotype was observed at least ten times. The CDR3 protein is CAIRGSNTEAFF. The DNA for the CDR3 is TGTGCCATCAGAGGCAGTAACACTGAAGCTTTCTTT. This chain links TRBV10-3 with TRBJ1-1; D not certain. This CDR3 has 12 residues. V shed 6 bases and J shed 2 bases, with 7 bases lying between them. In germline, CDR1 is ENHRY, CDR2 SYGVKD.

The rearrangement joins TRBV4-1 to TRBJ2-1; D gene unclear. The CDR3 has 15 residues. V lost 0 bases, J lost 2 bases, and 8 bases lay in between. The V gene's germline CDR1 is MGHRA and CDR2 YSYEKL. The CDR3 DNA follows: TGCGCCAGCAGCCAAGAGGGTACGACCTACAATGAGCAGTTCTTC. Residues: CASSQEGTTYNEQFF.

This clonotype was seen a handful of times. The gene calls are TRBV29-1 and TRBJ2-3; possible D gene TRBD2, 6 bases. The V end was cut by 7 bases, the J end by 6 bases, with 23 bases between. Germline CDR1 SQVTM, CDR2 ANQGSEA. The CDR3 runs to 15 residues. DNA of the CDR3: TGCAGCGGACGTTGGGGGACTTCTTTCGCGGATACGCAGTATTTT. Amino acid sequence: CSGRWGTSFADTQYF.

There are many counts of this clonotype. The V gene is TRBV20-1, the J gene TRBJ2-1; D remains unclear. Trimming cost V 1 base and J 0 bases, with 7 bases left between them. CDR3 length: 14 amino acids. Germline V gene data show CDR1 as DFQATT and CDR2 as SNEGSKA (reference sequence). The chain's CDR3 is CSARGGSSYNEQFF. DNA for the CDR3: TGCAGTGCTAGAGGTGGAAGCTCCTACAATGAGCAGTTCTTC.